The 22 T cell receptor beta chains in this list originate from one sample, sequenced in a study of CD8 T cells in ankylosing spondylitis. General observations from the study: A motif in TCR beta, a set of eight highly homologous variants, appeared characteristic of ankylosing spondylitis blood.

No cognate antigen is known for these TCRs. One entry per CDR3 protein, called by TCRdb with MiXCR from the 5' RACE reads. The sample consists of some 800,000 distinct CDR3 sequences, approximately 10% of them appearing once. The sample was blood, either unsorted or a sorted T cell fraction (not recorded which). The receptor source for this set is a male donor with ankylosing spondylitis.

This clonotype was seen a single time. This chain joins TRBV6-1 and TRBJ1-1; no firm D call. The germline V gene encodes CDR1 MNHNS and CDR2 SASEGT. This CDR3 comprises 13 residues. Trimming left V 6 bases short and J 11 bases short, with 19 bases between. The CDR3 sequence: CASREHGNANAFF. DNA for the CDR3: TGTGCCAGCAGAGAACACGGTAATGCTAATGCTTTCTTT.

This clonotype was recorded a few times. This chain uses TRBV12-3 or TRBV12-4 with TRBJ1-3; 7 bases match TRBD1. The CDR3 has 15 residues. V was clipped by 2 bases and J by 6 bases; unmatched bases: 7. CDR3 in DNA: TGTGCCAGCAGTTTATTAGGACAGGCTGAAAACACCATATATTTT. This translates into CASSLLGQAENTIYF.

The chain uses TRBV28 and TRBJ2-7, with D tentatively TRBD1 or TRBD2 (5 bases each). In germline, CDR1 is MDHEN, CDR2 SYDVKM. The CDR3 sequence is 16 residues long. V was cut by 5 bases and J by 0 bases, with 17 bases left in between. CDR3 sequence: CASSPPGTVSSYEQYF. The DNA of the CDR3 is TGTGCCAGCAGTCCCCCGGGGACGGTTAGCTCCTACGAGCAGTACTTC.

The rearrangement uses TRBV2 and TRBJ1-3; D gene uncertain. The CDR3 is 16 amino acids. Trimming stripped 4 bases from V and 0 bases from J, with 13 bases between. Germline V gives CDR1 SNHLY, CDR2 FYNNEI. CDR3 residues: CASSVGKGNSGNTIYF. In nucleotides, the CDR3 is TGTGCCAGCAGTGTGGGTAAAGGGAACTCTGGAAACACCATATATTTT. The whole variable domain, filled in from reference TRBV2 and TRBJ1-3, reads EPEVTQTPSHQVTQMGQEVILRCVPISNHLYFYWYRQILGQKVEFLVSFYNNEISEKSEIFDDQFSVERPDGSNFTLKIRSTKLEDSAMYFCASSVGKGNSGNTIYFGEGSWLTVV.

This clonotype was counted between two and nine times. V gene TRBV12-3 or TRBV12-4 combines with J gene TRBJ2-2, with TRBD1 as a possible D gene (5 bases). V was cut by 3 bases and J by 6 bases, with 17 bases left in between. This CDR3 region has 16 residues. CDR3 sequence: CASSLWQGVDAGELFF. As DNA, the CDR3 is TGTGCCAGCAGTTTGTGGCAGGGTGTTGACGCCGGGGAGCTGTTTTTT.

This clonotype occurred a few times. The V and J genes are TRBV5-6 and TRBJ2-1; 12 bases align to TRBD2. The V gene end was trimmed by 1 base and the J gene end by 4 bases; junction bases not matched to a gene: 12. This CDR3 has 19 amino acids. Germline V gene sequence: CDR1 SGHDT, CDR2 YYEEEE. CDR3: CASSLSTSGGTPAYNEQFF. DNA for the CDR3: TGTGCCAGCAGCTTGAGTACTAGCGGGGGGACCCCGGCGTACAATGAGCAGTTCTTC.

This clonotype occurred a few times. The chain employs TRBV20-1 and TRBJ2-7; D is possibly TRBD1 (5 bases). CDR3 length: 16 residues. The V and J ends lost 3 bases and 3 bases respectively, with 21 bases between them. Germline V gives CDR1 DFQATT, CDR2 SNEGSKA (reference sequence). CDR3 protein: CSAREPDSLRFYEQYF. The CDR3 nucleotides read TGCAGTGCTAGGGAACCCGACAGCCTTCGTTTCTACGAGCAGTACTTC.

This clonotype turned up a few times. V usage is TRBV7-9 and J usage is TRBJ2-7; the D is unclear. Trimming stripped 1 base from V and 3 bases from J, with 13 bases between. The CDR3 length is 15 residues. Germline CDR1 SEHNR, CDR2 FQNEAQ (reference sequence). The chain's CDR3 is CASSLGPEQYYEQYF. The CDR3 bases are TGTGCCAGCAGCTTAGGGCCAGAGCAATACTACGAGCAGTACTTC.

This clonotype was seen repeatedly, ten times or more. CDR3 amino acids: CASLRMNTEAFF. The CDR3 coding sequence is TGTGCCAGCTTGAGGATGAACACTGAAGCTTTCTTT. The rearrangement links TRBV12-3 or TRBV12-4 to TRBJ1-1; D gene unclear. This CDR3 is built from 12 residues. V was pared by 8 bases and J by 0 bases, with 7 bases between.

This clonotype has only a few counts. The rearrangement uses TRBV28 and TRBJ2-7; no clear D gene. The CDR3 sequence is 12 residues long. The germline V and J ends were trimmed by 6 bases and 3 bases, with 9 bases remaining between them. CDR1 MDHEN and CDR2 SYDVKM come from the germline V gene. The CDR3 coding sequence is TGTGCCAGCAGCGTCCGGGTCTACGAGCAGTACTTC. As protein: CASSVRVYEQYF. The full variable domain, rest sourced from reference TRBV28 and TRBJ2-7, is DVKVTQSSRYLVKRTGEKVFLECVQDMDHENMFWYRQDPGLGLRLIYFSYDVKMKEKGDIPEGYSVSREKKERFSLILESASTNQTSMYLCASSVRVYEQYFGPGTRLTVT.

The V call is TRBV6-6, the J call TRBJ1-5, with a weak D call TRBD1 (5 bases). V was trimmed by 2 bases and J by 7 bases, leaving 9 bases between them. Germline CDR1 and CDR2: MNHNY and SVGAGI (reference sequence). CDR3 size: 13 residues. CDR3 nucleotides: TGTGCCAGCAGTTACGGGGCTGACCAGCCCCAGCATTTT. It encodes CASSYGADQPQHF.

This clonotype turned up a few times. As DNA, the CDR3 is TGCGCCAGCAGGGACTTCGGCGGGTTCTCCTACAATGAGCAGTTCTTC. This translates into CASRDFGGFSYNEQFF. This chain connects TRBV4-1 to TRBJ2-1, with D maybe TRBD2 (5 bases). V shed 6 bases and J shed 0 bases, with 15 bases lying between them. This CDR3 contains 16 residues. Germline CDR1 reads MGHRA; CDR2 reads YSYEKL.

CDR3 protein: CASRPTSGSTDTQYF. As DNA, the CDR3 is TGTGCCAGCAGACCTACCAGTGGAAGCACAGATACGCAGTATTTT. This rearrangement joins TRBV4-2 to TRBJ2-3; D uncertain. The germline V and J ends were trimmed by 6 bases and 0 bases, with 13 bases remaining between them. CDR1 LGHNA and CDR2 YNFKEQ come from the germline V gene. CDR3 size: 15 residues.

This clonotype came up a few times. The CDR3 DNA is TGTGCCAGCTCACCCAGGCAGGCCCTCCAGGAGAACACCATATATTTT. This sequence encodes CASSPRQALQENTIYF. This chain joins TRBV18 and TRBJ1-3; D is unresolved. Germline CDR1 and CDR2: KGHSH and LQKENI. This CDR3 spans 16 amino acids. The ends were cut back, 3 bases at V and 7 bases at J, with 19 bases in the middle.

This clonotype was detected many times. The chain joins TRBV12-3 or TRBV12-4 to TRBJ1-5; D gene uncertain. The V gene lost 6 bases and the J gene lost 3 bases, with 15 bases spanning the gap. This CDR3 region has 15 residues. CDR3 protein: CASRPGRLINQPQHF. In nucleotides, the CDR3 is TGTGCCAGCAGGCCCGGGAGGCTGATCAATCAGCCCCAGCATTTT.

This clonotype was seen once. This chain links TRBV7-9 with TRBJ1-2, with D unresolved. Germline assignment: CDR1 SEHNR and CDR2 FQNEAQ (reference sequence). V lost 5 bases to trimming and J lost 2 bases, with 6 bases between them. This CDR3 is built from 12 residues. The CDR3, as DNA: TGTGCCAGCAGCGCTCCGAACTATGGCTACACCTTC. It codes for CASSAPNYGYTF.

This clonotype was seen more than once but under ten times. The V and J genes are TRBV28 and TRBJ2-2; 9 bases fit TRBD1. The ends lost 2 bases at V and 6 bases at J; junction bases unmatched: 4. The CDR3 contains 15 residues. Germline loops: CDR1 MDHEN, CDR2 SYDVKM. This chain's CDR3 is CASSLNRGLSGELFF. CDR3 nucleotides: TGTGCCAGCAGTTTAAACAGGGGGCTTTCCGGGGAGCTGTTTTTT.

This clonotype was seen at least ten times. The chain employs TRBV4-3 and TRBJ2-7, with D possibly being TRBD2 (6 bases). The germline V gene has CDR1 LGHNA and CDR2 YSLEER. This CDR3 region has 15 residues. V was clipped by 1 base and J by 0 bases, with 10 bases between them. The CDR3 region is CASSQGQRASYEQYF. The CDR3 coding sequence is TGCGCCAGCAGCCAAGGACAGCGGGCCTCCTACGAGCAGTACTTC.

This clonotype occurred a few times. The chain employs TRBV4-2 and TRBJ2-5; D could derive from TRBD1 or TRBD2 (5 bases each). CDR1 is LGHNA, CDR2 YNFKEQ, per germline. V lost 0 bases and J lost 7, with 9 bases in between. This CDR3 is built from 13 residues. The CDR3 region has the DNA TGTGCCAGCAGCCAAGATCCGAGGGGGACCCAGTACTTC. It encodes CASSQDPRGTQYF.

This clonotype was counted at least ten times. This rearrangement joins TRBV20-1 to TRBJ2-7, with D maybe TRBD1 (6 bases). CDR3 length equals 12 residues. Germline-derived CDR1 and CDR2 are DFQATT and SNEGSKA (reference sequence). Trimming removed 5 bases from V and 3 bases from J, with 11 bases in between. The CDR3 sequence: CSAHRDNYEQYF. CDR3 coding DNA: TGCAGTGCTCACCGGGACAACTACGAGCAGTACTTC.

This clonotype was seen a handful of times. The chain carries TRBV6-5 and TRBJ2-2; 8 bases agree with TRBD1. J gave up 5 bases and V 2 bases, and 7 bases lay outside the gene matches. Germline V gene lookup returns CDR1 MNHEY and CDR2 SVGAGI. This CDR3 is 16 amino acids long. This CDR3 reads CASSYRTGIGTGELFF. The CDR3 nucleotides are TGTGCCAGCAGTTACAGGACAGGGATCGGGACCGGGGAGCTGTTTTTT.

This clonotype occurred a few times. The chain has TRBV18 and TRBJ2-5; 8 bases are shared with TRBD1. The V gene's germline CDR1 is KGHSH and CDR2 LQKENI. Trimming cost V 3 bases and J 5 bases; bases outside gene matches: 5. CDR3 size: 14 residues. CDR3 sequence: CASSPPGGVETQYF. The CDR3 DNA reads TGTGCCAGCTCACCCCCAGGGGGCGTGGAGACCCAGTACTTC.